This T cell receptor beta chain was recovered during a study of shared clonotypes between healthy human individuals. The data were produced by immunoSEQ multiplex PCR, yet TCRdb's version contains in-frame clones alone and is incomplete. The sample lists about 660,000 clones; over 65% were seen once. This clone was observed a single time. The CDR3 spans 15 residues. Germline lookup yields CDR1 SGHVS and CDR2 FNYEAQ. Between the trimmed V and J ends, which lost 5 bases and 0 bases, there was a span of 11 bases. The clonotype comes from a woman in her thirties in good health. The chain carries TRBV7-6 and TRBJ1-5; D is perhaps TRBD1 (6 bases). Source material: memory CD4+ T cells sorted from blood. Subset indicated: CD45RA-negative fraction. As DNA, the CDR3 is TGTGCCAGCAGCGCGGACAGCATTAGCAATCAGCCCCAGCATTTT. The encoded protein is CASSADSISNQPQHF.